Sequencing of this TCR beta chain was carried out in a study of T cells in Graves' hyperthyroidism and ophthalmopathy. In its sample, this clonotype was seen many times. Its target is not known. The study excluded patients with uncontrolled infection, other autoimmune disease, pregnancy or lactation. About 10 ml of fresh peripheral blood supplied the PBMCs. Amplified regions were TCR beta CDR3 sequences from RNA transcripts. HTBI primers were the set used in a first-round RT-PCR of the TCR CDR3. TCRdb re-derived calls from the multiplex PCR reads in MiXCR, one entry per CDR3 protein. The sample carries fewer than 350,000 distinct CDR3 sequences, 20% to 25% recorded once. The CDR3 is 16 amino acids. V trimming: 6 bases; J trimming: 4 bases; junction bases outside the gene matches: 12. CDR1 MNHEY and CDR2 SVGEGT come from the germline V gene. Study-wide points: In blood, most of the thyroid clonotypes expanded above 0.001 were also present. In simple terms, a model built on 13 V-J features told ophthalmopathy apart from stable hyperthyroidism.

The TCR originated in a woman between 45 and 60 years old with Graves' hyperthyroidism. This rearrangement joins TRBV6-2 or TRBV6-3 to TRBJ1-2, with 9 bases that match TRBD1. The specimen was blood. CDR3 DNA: TGTGCCAGCAGGCCCTCCGGGACAGGGAGCTCCTATGGCTACACCTTC. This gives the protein CASRPSGTGSSYGYTF.